The rows below give T cell receptor beta chains drawn from one sample of a study of post-analysis software for immune sequencing data. TCRdb itself ran the PCR reads through MiXCR, one entry per CDR3 protein. Among fewer than 850,000 distinct CDR3 sequences listed, around 27% were seen once. Input material: blood. The receptors shown here come from a girl aged 10 to 17 with multiple sclerosis. The CDR3 runs from the conserved cysteine through the conserved F or W. Each record gives: J gene, V gene, clone size, CDR3 length, D gene, CDR3 DNA, CDR3 protein. The D gene is left open where the match is weak. Rows give clone size only sometimes, using once, few, many, or a class for an expanded clone.

J: TRBJ1-1; V: TRBV27; size: few; length: 14; D: TRBD1; DNA: TGTGCCAGCAGTCGACAGGGGCGACCCACTGAAGCTTTCTTT; CDR3: CASSRQGRPTEAFF
J: TRBJ2-7; V: TRBV24-1; size: few; length: 15; D: TRBD1; DNA: TGTGCCACCAGTGACCCGGGACAGGGGGCCAACGAGCAGTACTTC; CDR3: CATSDPGQGANEQYF
J: TRBJ1-2; V: TRBV29-1; size: .; length: 11; D: TRBD1; DNA: TGCAGCGCCTCGACAGGGGGAAGCTACACCTTC; CDR3: CSASTGGSYTF
J: TRBJ2-3; V: TRBV6-5; size: .; length: 13; D: .; DNA: TGTGCCAGCAGGCAACTGAGCACAGATACGCAGTATTTT; CDR3: CASRQLSTDTQYF
J: TRBJ1-6; V: TRBV20-1; size: .; length: 14; D: .; DNA: TGCAGTGCTATGACCGATTGGGATAATTCACCCCTCCACTTT; CDR3: CSAMTDWDNSPLHF
J: TRBJ2-1; V: TRBV4-1; size: many; length: 16; D: TRBD1; DNA: TGCGCCAGCAGCCACGCGGACAGGGGGGCCTACAATGAGCAGTTCTTC; CDR3: CASSHADRGAYNEQFF
J: TRBJ2-7; V: TRBV6-6; size: .; length: 13; D: .; DNA: TGTGCCAGCAGTTACGACGGCTCCTACGAGCAGTACTTC; CDR3: CASSYDGSYEQYF
J: TRBJ1-1; V: TRBV5-6; size: .; length: 12; D: .; DNA: TGTGCCAGCAGCCTCAGGGCTCATGAAGCTTTCTTT; CDR3: CASSLRAHEAFF
J: TRBJ1-4; V: TRBV14; size: few; length: 14; D: .; DNA: TGTGCCAGCACCCCGGCAGGCGGGTATGAAAAACTGTTTTTT; CDR3: CASTPAGGYEKLFF
J: TRBJ2-1; V: TRBV29-1; size: .; length: 15; D: TRBD2; DNA: TGCAGCGCCACTGGTGGGGCGCGGACTAGCAATGAGCAGTTCTTC; CDR3: CSATGGARTSNEQFF
J: TRBJ2-1; V: TRBV4-2; size: .; length: 18; D: .; DNA: TGTGCCAGCAGCCAAGAGTTGACGAGGGTTCAATTTGTCGATGAGCAGTTCTTC; CDR3: CASSQELTRVQFVDEQFF
J: TRBJ2-3; V: TRBV20-1; size: .; length: 14; D: .; DNA: TGCAGTGCTAGAGTTTCGGGGGTACCAGATACGCAGTATTTT; CDR3: CSARVSGVPDTQYF
J: TRBJ2-1; V: TRBV11-2; size: .; length: 15; D: .; DNA: TGTGCCAGCAGCCCACTCCGCAGAGTTTACAATGAGCAGTTCTTC; CDR3: CASSPLRRVYNEQFF
J: TRBJ1-1; V: TRBV5-1; size: .; length: 14; D: .; DNA: TGCGCCAGCAGCTCCGCGGGGGGGTACACTGAAGCTTTCTTT; CDR3: CASSSAGGYTEAFF
J: TRBJ1-2; V: TRBV6-5; size: few; length: 14; D: TRBD1; DNA: TGTGCCAGCAGCACCGGGACAGGGAGCTATGGCTACACCTTC; CDR3: CASSTGTGSYGYTF
J: TRBJ1-2; V: TRBV27; size: .; length: 17; D: TRBD1; DNA: TGTGCCAGCAGAACCAGGCCCTCGGACAGGGCAGACTATGGCTACACCTTC; CDR3: CASRTRPSDRADYGYTF
J: TRBJ2-5; V: TRBV29-1; size: .; length: 13; D: .; DNA: TGCAGCGTTACTATGCTAGCTCGGGAGACCCAGTACTTC; CDR3: CSVTMLARETQYF
J: TRBJ2-5; V: TRBV20-1; size: .; length: 15; D: TRBD2; DNA: TGCAGTGCCCTCGGTGGGGGAGGGCCGGCAGAGACCCAGTACTTC; CDR3: CSALGGGGPAETQYF
J: TRBJ2-3; V: TRBV13; size: .; length: 15; D: .; DNA: TGTGCCAGCAGCTTAGGCGAGCGGCACACAGATACGCAGTATTTT; CDR3: CASSLGERHTDTQYF
J: TRBJ2-5; V: TRBV28; size: .; length: 14; D: .; DNA: TGTGCCAGTACCGGGACAATTCCGGGGGAGACCCAGTACTTC; CDR3: CASTGTIPGETQYF
J: TRBJ2-3; V: TRBV20-1; size: .; length: 11; D: .; DNA: TGCAGCCCCGTCGTCGTAGATACGCAGTATTTT; CDR3: CSPVVVDTQYF
J: TRBJ2-7; V: TRBV9; size: .; length: 16; D: TRBD2; DNA: TGTGCCAGCAGCCCCAGACTAGCGGGAGGCCCCTACGAGCAGTACTTC; CDR3: CASSPRLAGGPYEQYF
J: TRBJ1-2; V: TRBV20-1; size: .; length: 13; D: TRBD1; DNA: TGCAGTGCTAAAGACAGGGGGATTTATGGCTGCACCTTC; CDR3: CSAKDRGIYGCTF
J: TRBJ1-1; V: TRBV20-1; size: .; length: 11; D: .; DNA: TGCAGTGCTAGATCGACGGGGGGGAATTTCTTT; CDR3: CSARSTGGNFF
J: TRBJ2-7; V: TRBV20-1; size: .; length: 14; D: .; DNA: TGCAGTGCTGGACCGGCGAGCGGCTCCTACGATCAGTACTTC; CDR3: CSAGPASGSYDQYF
J: TRBJ1-2; V: TRBV5-1; size: few; length: 14; D: .; DNA: TGCGCCAGCAGCTTGGAACGACCATCAATGGGCTACACCTTC; CDR3: CASSLERPSMGYTF
J: TRBJ2-7; V: TRBV7-2; size: .; length: 14; D: .; DNA: TGTGCCAGCAGCGTAGTCGGACTAAATTACGAGCAGTACTTC; CDR3: CASSVVGLNYEQYF
J: TRBJ2-1; V: TRBV4-3; size: .; length: 15; D: .; DNA: TGCGCCAGCAGCCAAACCTGGGGGAGTGCGGATGAGCAGTTCTTC; CDR3: CASSQTWGSADEQFF
J: TRBJ2-2; V: TRBV6-5; size: few; length: 15; D: .; DNA: TGTGCCAGCAGTCGGACGTCCGCGAACACCGGGGAGCTGTTTTTT; CDR3: CASSRTSANTGELFF
J: TRBJ1-2; V: TRBV7-9; size: .; length: 15; D: .; DNA: TGTGCCAGCACCCTAATCGGAGGGCGGCTTGATGGCTACACCTTC; CDR3: CASTLIGGRLDGYTF
J: TRBJ2-3; V: TRBV20-1; size: many; length: 10; D: .; DNA: TGCAGTGCTAGCTGGGATACGCAGTATTTT; CDR3: CSASWDTQYF
J: TRBJ2-3; V: TRBV10-3; size: few; length: 14; D: .; DNA: TGTGCCGCCCGGGACATTTCCTACACAGATACGCAGTATTTT; CDR3: CAARDISYTDTQYF
J: TRBJ2-7; V: TRBV7-2; size: .; length: 16; D: TRBD2; DNA: TGTGCCAGCAGCTTAGCCTTGGCTAGCGGGAGCGACGAGCAGTACTTC; CDR3: CASSLALASGSDEQYF
J: TRBJ2-1; V: TRBV29-1; size: few; length: 12; D: .; DNA: TGCAGCGTTGTTCTAGGGGTCAATGAGCAGTTCTTC; CDR3: CSVVLGVNEQFF
J: TRBJ2-7; V: TRBV11-2; size: .; length: 15; D: TRBD2; DNA: TGTGCCAGCACCAACGGGACTAGCGGTTTCTACGAGCAGTACTTC; CDR3: CASTNGTSGFYEQYF
J: TRBJ2-7; V: TRBV6-1; size: few; length: 13; D: TRBD2; DNA: TGTGCCAGCAGTGTAACGGGACTAGGGGAGCAGTACTTC; CDR3: CASSVTGLGEQYF
J: TRBJ1-1; V: TRBV20-1; size: few; length: 12; D: .; DNA: TGCAGTGATGGGGGGGGCTACACTGAAGCTTTCTTT; CDR3: CSDGGGYTEAFF
J: TRBJ2-1; V: TRBV4-3; size: many; length: 16; D: .; DNA: TGCGCCAGCAGCCAGGGCAGGGATTTCTCCTACAATGAGCAGTTCTTC; CDR3: CASSQGRDFSYNEQFF
J: TRBJ2-1; V: TRBV10-3; size: many; length: 15; D: .; DNA: TGTGCCATCAGTGAGTCCCTTGGTCGGGTCAATGAGCAGTTCTTC; CDR3: CAISESLGRVNEQFF
J: TRBJ2-7; V: TRBV20-1; size: many; length: 13; D: .; DNA: TGCAGTGCTAGTCCCGGGAATGCCTACGAGCAGTACTTC; CDR3: CSASPGNAYEQYF
J: TRBJ2-7; V: TRBV29-1; size: many; length: 12; D: .; DNA: TGCAGCGTTGCGGAGGGGGGGTACGAGCAGTACTTC; CDR3: CSVAEGGYEQYF
J: TRBJ2-7; V: TRBV12-3/TRBV12-4; size: .; length: 15; D: .; DNA: TGTGCCAGCAGTTTAGCGGCAGGGACGACCTACGAGCAGTACTTC; CDR3: CASSLAAGTTYEQYF
J: TRBJ1-1; V: TRBV5-1; size: .; length: 15; D: .; DNA: TGCGCCAGCAGCTTGGTGGGATCCACGGCCACTGAAGCTTTCTTT; CDR3: CASSLVGSTATEAFF
J: TRBJ1-2; V: TRBV27; size: .; length: 14; D: .; DNA: TGTGCCAGCAGTCCCCGGGGCGGAGCCTATGGCTACACCTTC; CDR3: CASSPRGGAYGYTF
J: TRBJ2-1; V: TRBV9; size: few; length: 13; D: .; DNA: TGTGCCAGCAGCGTAGGGATTCGCTATGAGCAGTTCTTC; CDR3: CASSVGIRYEQFF
J: TRBJ2-7; V: TRBV20-1; size: many; length: 13; D: TRBD1; DNA: TGCAGTGCTAGAGGAGGGGGCACGTACGAGCAGTACTTC; CDR3: CSARGGGTYEQYF
J: TRBJ2-1; V: TRBV9; size: few; length: 18; D: TRBD2; DNA: TGTGCCAGCAGCGTAGCTCGCCAGCGGGGGGACATATCTGGTGAGCAGTTCTTC; CDR3: CASSVARQRGDISGEQFF
J: TRBJ1-2; V: TRBV18; size: .; length: 15; D: .; DNA: TGTGCCAGCTCACCAACCGGGACCTTCAACTATGGCTACACCTTC; CDR3: CASSPTGTFNYGYTF
J: TRBJ2-7; V: TRBV7-6; size: .; length: 15; D: TRBD1; DNA: TGTGCCAGCGGCTTAACCGGGACAGGGATCCACGAGCAGTACTTC; CDR3: CASGLTGTGIHEQYF
J: TRBJ1-2; V: TRBV5-1; size: .; length: 11; D: .; DNA: TGCGCCAGCAGCTTGATGGAGGGTTACACCTTC; CDR3: CASSLMEGYTF
J: TRBJ2-7; V: TRBV27; size: few; length: 15; D: .; DNA: TGTGCCAGCAGTTTAATTGCAGGGGCCGGGAACGAGCAGTACTTC; CDR3: CASSLIAGAGNEQYF
J: TRBJ2-5; V: TRBV6-6; size: .; length: 13; D: .; DNA: TGTGCCAGCAGCAGAACTTCCCAAGAGACCCAGTACTTC; CDR3: CASSRTSQETQYF
J: TRBJ1-1; V: TRBV5-1; size: .; length: 19; D: .; DNA: TGCGCCAGCAGCTTGGCGGGTTGGACACCGACGGGGTGGAACACTGAAGCTTTCTTT; CDR3: CASSLAGWTPTGWNTEAFF
J: TRBJ1-5; V: TRBV29-1; size: few; length: 13; D: .; DNA: TGCAGCGCCGGGGGGGGTATAAGCCAGCCCCAGCATTTT; CDR3: CSAGGGISQPQHF
J: TRBJ1-2; V: TRBV6-1; size: .; length: 15; D: .; DNA: TGTGCCACCTTCGGGAGTGGGGCGCTTAACTATGGCTACACCTTC; CDR3: CATFGSGALNYGYTF